The 27 T cell receptor beta chains below were found in one sample sequenced in a study of CD8 T cells in Susac syndrome. When the RNA was reverse transcribed, random hexamers were used with an input of about 0.5 to 1 ug. TCRdb reanalysed the immunoSEQ multiplex PCR reads using MiXCR and keeps one entry per CDR3 protein. The table lists just over 150,000 distinct CDR3 sequences, 95% of them singletons, with 0.15% to 0.2% in the top ten. The sequenced sample was CD4+ T cells from PBMCs. The receptors come from a human donor with Susac syndrome.

The chain is built from TRBV21-1 and TRBJ2-3. TRBV21-1 is deemed a pseudogene. The CDR3 has 12 amino acids. CDR3 nucleotide sequence: TGTGCCAGCAGCAAAGTTTCCTATACGCAGTATTTT. Translated: CASSKVSYTQYF.

The chain is built from TRBV7-9 and TRBJ2-7; TRBD1 aligns across 7 bases. Germline lookup yields CDR1 SEHNR and CDR2 FQNEAQ (reference sequence). This CDR3 comprises 14 residues. The ends lost 6 bases at V and 5 bases at J; junction bases unmatched: 10. The CDR3 sequence: CASRPRQGAHEQYF. CDR3 sequence (DNA): TGTGCCAGCAGACCCAGACAGGGCGCCCACGAGCAGTACTTC.

J is TRBJ2-7 and V is TRBV14; D assignment may be TRBD1 or TRBD2 (5 bases each). V lost 6 bases, J lost 7 bases, and 10 bases lay in between. CDR1 and CDR2 from the germline V gene are SGHDN and FVKESK. The CDR3 is made up of 11 amino acids. The CDR3 DNA is TGTGCCAGCAGTGATTGGGGGGAGCAGTACTTC. Amino acids: CASSDWGEQYF.

This rearrangement joins TRBV4-3 to TRBJ1-4; D is unclear. V lost 0 bases, J lost 3 bases, and 17 bases lay in between. The CDR3 totals 18 residues. Germline CDR1 reads LGHNA; CDR2 reads YSLEER. The DNA of the CDR3 is TGCGCCAGCAGCCAAGAGCCCCCCGGACTTGGGGCTAATGAAAAACTGTTTTTT. Translated: CASSQEPPGLGANEKLFF.

CDR3 residues: CASSDESEQFF. The CDR3 DNA is TGTGCCAGCAGTGACGAATCTGAGCAGTTCTTC. The chain is built from TRBV6-6 and TRBJ2-1; no reliable D call. V was clipped by 5 bases and J by 9 bases, with 8 bases between them. The CDR3 runs 11 residues. Germline V gene data show CDR1 as MNHNY and CDR2 as SVGAGI (reference sequence).

This chain links TRBV27 with TRBJ2-7; 7 bases align to TRBD1. Per germline, CDR1 MNHEY and CDR2 SMNVEV (reference sequence). This CDR3 is 14 amino acids long. J gave up 3 bases and V 5 bases, and 7 bases lay outside the gene matches. In DNA form, the CDR3 reads TGTGCCAGCAGTCTGGACAGGTTCAACTACGAGCAGTACTTC. This encodes CASSLDRFNYEQYF.

V is TRBV29-1 and J is TRBJ2-3; D is unclear. This CDR3 is 13 amino acids long. V dropped 2 bases and J dropped 6 bases, with 12 bases sitting between them. Germline V gene sequence: CDR1 SQVTM, CDR2 ANQGSEA. The CDR3 nucleotides read TGCAGCGTTGAATTGGGAATTGTGGATACGCAGTATTTT. Translating it yields CSVELGIVDTQYF.

This chain joins TRBV20-1 and TRBJ1-5; 8 bases fit TRBD1. CDR1 and CDR2 from the germline V gene are DFQATT and SNEGSKA (reference sequence). The CDR3 is made up of 14 amino acids. The J segment lost 4 bases and the V segment lost 3 bases, leaving 5 bases of the junction unmatched. The CDR3, as DNA: TGCAGTGCTAGCCAGGGGGCTCAGAATCAGCCCCAGCATTTT. Translated, it gives CSASQGAQNQPQHF.

This CDR3 reads CSAWTDRQETQYF. For the CDR3, the DNA is TGCAGTGCTTGGACAGACAGACAAGAGACCCAGTACTTC. The chain carries TRBV20-1 and TRBJ2-5; perhaps TRBD1 as D (6 bases). Germline values: CDR1 DFQATT, CDR2 SNEGSKA (reference sequence). CDR3 size: 13 residues. The V gene lost 5 bases and the J gene lost 2 bases, with 12 bases spanning the gap.

This chain joins TRBV11-2 and TRBJ2-3; D might be TRBD1 (6 bases). Per germline, CDR1 SGHAT and CDR2 FQNNGV. V was pared by 0 bases and J by 5 bases, with 15 bases between. The length of the CDR3 is 16 residues. The CDR3 bases are TGTGCCAGCAGCTTAGATAGAACAGGGTGGAAAGATACGCAGTATTTT. This sequence encodes CASSLDRTGWKDTQYF.

The CDR3 region has the DNA TGTGCCAGCAGCCTGGGACAGGTCGACACCTTC. It translates to CASSLGQVDTF. This chain connects TRBV6-6 to TRBJ1-2; 8 nucleotides agree with TRBD1. Trimming took 6 bases from V and 12 from J; bases not matched to a gene: 6. The CDR3 is 11 amino acids. CDR1 and CDR2 (germline): MNHNY, SVGAGI (reference sequence).

The chain has TRBV5-6 and TRBJ2-5; maybe TRBD2 (6 bases). The V gene's germline CDR1 is SGHDT and CDR2 YYEEEE. V dropped 2 bases and J dropped 5 bases, with 13 bases sitting between them. The CDR3 consists of 14 residues. The DNA for the CDR3 is TGTGCCAGCAGCTTCCCGGGACTGGGGGAGACCCAGTACTTC. Its protein product is CASSFPGLGETQYF.

The chain recombines TRBV29-1 with TRBJ2-7, with 15 positions matching TRBD2. After removal of 6 bases from V and 7 bases from J, the junction contained 4 bases not matched to a gene. The CDR3 extends over 13 amino acids. Germline V gene sequence: CDR1 SQVTM, CDR2 ANQGSEA. The CDR3 DNA follows: TGCAGCGTCGGACTAGCGGGGGGGCAGGAGCAGTACTTC. Its translation is CSVGLAGGQEQYF.

The chain combines TRBV9 with TRBJ2-2, with D possibly matching TRBD1 (5 bases). Trimming stripped 4 bases from V and 6 bases from J, with 16 bases between. Germline V gene data show CDR1 as SGDLS and CDR2 as YYNGEE. The CDR3 is 15 amino acids. The CDR3 region has the DNA TGTGCCAGCAGCCCCAGCACAGGTTTTGCCGGGGAGCTGTTTTTT. Protein: CASSPSTGFAGELFF.

This clonotype has only one observation. This chain links TRBV10-3 with TRBJ1-5; 7 positions agree with TRBD1. In germline, CDR1 is ENHRY, CDR2 SYGVKD. Trimming at V came to 6 bases and at J to 4 bases, leaving 3 bases not matched to a gene. CDR3 length: 13 residues. DNA of the CDR3: TGTGCCATCAGATCGACAGGGAATCAGCCCCAGCATTTT. Translation gives CAIRSTGNQPQHF.

The chain recombines TRBV6-5 with TRBJ2-7; D unclear. This CDR3 contains 13 residues. V dropped 0 bases and J dropped 2 bases, with 5 bases sitting between them. Germline-derived CDR1 and CDR2 are MNHEY and SVGAGI. Here the CDR3 DNA reads TGTGCCAGCAGTTACTCCCGCACCTACGAGCAGTACTTC. This encodes CASSYSRTYEQYF.

This rearrangement joins TRBV12-3 or TRBV12-4 to TRBJ2-3; TRBD2 matches 8 bases. This CDR3 region has 16 residues. V shed 3 bases and J 2 bases; nucleotides not matched to a gene: 7. CDR3 loop: CASSFPSGGLTDTQYF. CDR3 bases: TGTGCCAGCAGTTTTCCATCGGGGGGGCTCACAGATACGCAGTATTTT.

This chain links TRBV13 with TRBJ2-1; D is unresolved. V was clipped by 3 bases and J by 5 bases, with 8 bases between them. Germline V CDR1 and CDR2: PRHDT, FYEKMQ (reference sequence). The CDR3 has 13 amino acids. This CDR3 reads CASSLTVNNEQFF. CDR3 bases: TGTGCCAGCAGCTTGACCGTAAACAATGAGCAGTTCTTC.

The chain carries TRBV2 and TRBJ1-2, with 7 bases matching TRBD1. Germline CDR1 is SNHLY and CDR2 is FYNNEI. The CDR3 consists of 12 residues. Trimming cost V 10 bases and J 0 bases; bases outside gene matches: 2. The CDR3 DNA follows: TGTGCCACAGGGACAGCTAACTATGGCTACACCTTC. Translated, it gives CATGTANYGYTF.

The chain combines TRBV29-1 with TRBJ2-5; D may match TRBD1 or TRBD2 (5 bases each). Germline CDR1 reads SQVTM; CDR2 reads ANQGSEA. The CDR3 contains 13 residues. Trimming shortened V by 3 bases and J by 5 bases, and 13 bases separated the two germline ends. CDR3 in DNA: TGCAGCGTTGAGGCCAGGGAGTCGGAGACCCAGTACTTC. Protein sequence: CSVEARESETQYF.

This clonotype was counted a single time. The V and J genes are TRBV14 and TRBJ2-3; a possible D gene is TRBD2 (6 bases). V lost 5 bases, J lost 7 bases, and 16 bases lay in between. Germline values: CDR1 SGHDN, CDR2 FVKESK. The CDR3 loop spans 14 amino acids. This CDR3 reads CASSVGGTVNTQYF. As DNA, the CDR3 is TGTGCCAGCAGCGTGGGGGGAACCGTAAATACGCAGTATTTT.

The chain joins TRBV29-1 to TRBJ2-5, with D maybe TRBD2 (5 bases). CDR3 size: 10 residues. Germline loops: CDR1 SQVTM, CDR2 ANQGSEA. V lost 6 bases and J lost 3, with 5 bases in between. CDR3: CSVREETQYF. DNA of the CDR3: TGCAGCGTGCGGGAAGAGACCCAGTACTTC.

The genes are TRBV6-5 and TRBJ2-7; 9 nucleotides align to TRBD1. The CDR3 spans 14 residues. The germline gives CDR1 MNHEY, CDR2 SVGAGI. Unmatched junction bases numbered 1, after V lost 2 bases and J lost 2 bases. The CDR3: CASSYGQGPYEQYF. CDR3 DNA sequence: TGTGCCAGCAGTTACGGACAGGGGCCCTACGAGCAGTACTTC.

The chain employs TRBV27 and TRBJ2-1; TRBD2 matches 11 bases. Unmatched junction bases numbered 5, after V lost 6 bases and J lost 4 bases. This CDR3 has 15 residues. CDR1 and CDR2 from the germline V gene are MNHEY and SMNVEV (reference sequence). The CDR3 protein is CASSSPSGGYNEQFF. For the CDR3, the DNA is TGTGCCAGCAGCTCCCCTAGCGGGGGGTACAATGAGCAGTTCTTC.

The gene calls are TRBV20-1 and TRBJ1-5, with no clear D. Germline loops: CDR1 DFQATT, CDR2 SNEGSKA (reference sequence). Trimming shortened V by 3 bases and J by 7 bases, and 10 bases separated the two germline ends. The CDR3 is 12 residues long. In nucleotides, the CDR3 is TGCAGTGCTAGTCGGAAGGACCAGCCCCAGCATTTT. Its translation: CSASRKDQPQHF.

The rearrangement links TRBV20-1 to TRBJ2-5; D assignment may be TRBD1 or TRBD2 (5 bases each). From germline, CDR1 is DFQATT and CDR2 SNEGSKA (reference sequence). The V and J ends lost 5 bases and 4 bases respectively, with 17 bases between them. This CDR3 comprises 14 residues. In nucleotides, the CDR3 is TGCAGTGCTCCGCAGCAGGGAGCCCTAGAGACCCAGTACTTC. It codes for CSAPQQGALETQYF.

Only a few counts were recorded for this clonotype. The chain employs TRBV2 and TRBJ1-5; D is possibly TRBD1 (5 bases). The V gene's germline CDR1 is SNHLY and CDR2 FYNNEI. This CDR3 spans 13 amino acids. Trimming cost V 6 bases and J 0 bases, with 6 bases left between them. The CDR3 here is CASRGDSNQPQHF. The CDR3 DNA is TGTGCCAGCAGGGGGGATAGCAATCAGCCCCAGCATTTT.